This TCR beta chain was sequenced for a study of blood T cell repertoires in COVID-19. Repertoires were generated with immunoSEQ multiplex PCR, while TCRdb's copy carries only in-frame clones and drops some. Altogether fewer than 300,000 clones are present, 85% being singletons, with the ten largest covering more than 10%. V lost 3 bases, J lost 6 bases, and 9 bases lay in between. The CDR3 loop spans 13 amino acids. Germline CDR1 and CDR2: MNHNY and SVGAGI (reference sequence). This TCR came from a human donor in a cohort sampled during active COVID-19. The chain joins TRBV6-6 to TRBJ2-1; D might be TRBD1 (5 bases). Sample: peripheral blood. CDR3 loop: CASSYQGSNEQFF. CDR3 DNA: TGTGCCAGCAGTTATCAGGGTTCCAATGAGCAGTTCTTC.